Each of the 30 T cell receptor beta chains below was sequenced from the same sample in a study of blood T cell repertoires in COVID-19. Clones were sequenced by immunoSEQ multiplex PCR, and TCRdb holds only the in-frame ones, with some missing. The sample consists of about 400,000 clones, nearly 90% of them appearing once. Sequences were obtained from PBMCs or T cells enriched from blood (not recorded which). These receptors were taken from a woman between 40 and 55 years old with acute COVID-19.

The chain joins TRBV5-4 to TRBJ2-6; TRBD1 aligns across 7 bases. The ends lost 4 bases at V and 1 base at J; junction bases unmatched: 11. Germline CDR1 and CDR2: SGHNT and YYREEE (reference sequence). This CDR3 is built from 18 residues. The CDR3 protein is CASSQAAQGLSGANVLTF. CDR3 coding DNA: TGTGCCAGCAGCCAAGCAGCACAGGGGCTGTCTGGGGCCAACGTCCTGACTTTC.

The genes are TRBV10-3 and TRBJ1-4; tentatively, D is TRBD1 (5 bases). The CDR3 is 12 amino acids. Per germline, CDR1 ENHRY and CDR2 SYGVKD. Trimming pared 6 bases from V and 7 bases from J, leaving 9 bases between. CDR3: CAIRGVSEKLFF. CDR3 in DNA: TGTGCCATCAGAGGGGTATCTGAAAAACTGTTTTTT.

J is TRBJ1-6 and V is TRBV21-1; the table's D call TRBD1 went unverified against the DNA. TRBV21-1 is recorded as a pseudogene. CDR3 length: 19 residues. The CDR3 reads CASSKGDTGTERLDSPLHF. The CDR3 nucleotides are TGTGCCAGCAGCAAAGGGGATACCGGGACAGAGCGTTTAGATTCACCCCTCCACTTT.

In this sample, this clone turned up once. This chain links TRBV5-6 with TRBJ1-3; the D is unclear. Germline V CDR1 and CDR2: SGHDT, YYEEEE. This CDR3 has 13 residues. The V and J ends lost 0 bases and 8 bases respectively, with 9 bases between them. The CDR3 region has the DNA TGTGCCAGCAGCTTGGCCGGGGTAGACACCATATATTTT. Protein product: CASSLAGVDTIYF.

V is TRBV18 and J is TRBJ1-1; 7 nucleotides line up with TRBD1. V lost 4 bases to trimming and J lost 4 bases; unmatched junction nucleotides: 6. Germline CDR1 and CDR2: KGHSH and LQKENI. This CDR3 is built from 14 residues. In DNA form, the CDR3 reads TGTGCCAGCTCACTAGACAGGGTAGGCACTGAAGCTTTCTTT. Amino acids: CASSLDRVGTEAFF.

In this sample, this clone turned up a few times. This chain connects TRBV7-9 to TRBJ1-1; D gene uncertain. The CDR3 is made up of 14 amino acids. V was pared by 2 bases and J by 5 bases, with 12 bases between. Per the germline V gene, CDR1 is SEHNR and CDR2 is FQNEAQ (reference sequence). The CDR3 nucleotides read TGTGCCAGCAGCTTAATGGGGAGCACGACTGAAGCTTTCTTT. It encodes CASSLMGSTTEAFF. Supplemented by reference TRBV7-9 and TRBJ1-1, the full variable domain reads DTGVSQNPRHKITKRGQNVTFRCDPISEHNRLYWYRQTLGQGPEFLTYFQNEAQLEKSRLLSDRFSAERPKGSFSTLEIQRTEQGDSAMYLCASSLMGSTTEAFFGQGTRLTVV.

In nucleotides, the CDR3 is TGTGCCAGCAGCTCTACCCGGACAGGAACGCAGTACTTC. Its protein product is CASSSTRTGTQYF. This chain uses TRBV12-3 or TRBV12-4 with TRBJ2-7; 7 bases match TRBD1. The junction had 11 bases not matched to a gene; V was cut back by 6 bases and J by 9 bases. CDR3 length: 13 amino acids.

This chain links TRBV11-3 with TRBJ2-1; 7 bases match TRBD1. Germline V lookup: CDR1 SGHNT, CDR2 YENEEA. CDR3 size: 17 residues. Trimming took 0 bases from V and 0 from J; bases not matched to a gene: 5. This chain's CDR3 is CASSLEGHRGSYNEQFF. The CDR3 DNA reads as TGTGCCAGCAGCTTAGAGGGCCACAGGGGCTCCTACAATGAGCAGTTCTTC.

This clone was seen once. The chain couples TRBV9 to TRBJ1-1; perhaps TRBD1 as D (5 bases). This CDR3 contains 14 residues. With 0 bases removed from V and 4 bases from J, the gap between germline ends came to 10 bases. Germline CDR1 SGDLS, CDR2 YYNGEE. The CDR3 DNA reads TGTGCCAGCAGCGTAGCTGGGGGGTCCACTGAAGCTTTCTTT. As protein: CASSVAGGSTEAFF.

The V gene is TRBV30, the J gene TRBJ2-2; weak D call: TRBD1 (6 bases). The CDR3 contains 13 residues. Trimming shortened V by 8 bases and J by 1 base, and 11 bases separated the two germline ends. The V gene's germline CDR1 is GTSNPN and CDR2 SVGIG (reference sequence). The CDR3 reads CARNRENTGELFF. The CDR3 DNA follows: TGTGCCAGAAACAGGGAGAACACCGGGGAGCTGTTTTTT. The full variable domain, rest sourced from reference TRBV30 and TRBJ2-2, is SQTIHQWPATLVQPVGSPLSLECTVEGTSNPNLYWYRQAAGRGLQLLFYSVGIGQISSEVPQNLSASRPQDRQFILSSKKLLLSDSGFYLCARNRENTGELFFGEGSRLTVL.

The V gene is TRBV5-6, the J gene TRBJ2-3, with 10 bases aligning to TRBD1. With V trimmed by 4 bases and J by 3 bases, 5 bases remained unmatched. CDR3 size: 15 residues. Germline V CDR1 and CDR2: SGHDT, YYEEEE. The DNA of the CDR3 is TGTGCCAGCAGCGGACGGACAGGGGGGACAGATACGCAGTATTTT. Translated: CASSGRTGGTDTQYF.

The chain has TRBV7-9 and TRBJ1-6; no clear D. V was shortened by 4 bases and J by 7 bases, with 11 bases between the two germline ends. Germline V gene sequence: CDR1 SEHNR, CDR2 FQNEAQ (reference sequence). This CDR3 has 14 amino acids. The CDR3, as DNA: TGTGCCAGCAGCTCCGGGGAGGAGAATTCACCCCTCCACTTT. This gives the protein CASSSGEENSPLHF.

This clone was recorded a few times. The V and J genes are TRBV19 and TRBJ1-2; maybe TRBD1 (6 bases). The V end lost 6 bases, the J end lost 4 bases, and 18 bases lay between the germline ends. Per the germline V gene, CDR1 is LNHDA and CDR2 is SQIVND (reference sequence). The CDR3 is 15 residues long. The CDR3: CASSPGGQGTYGYTF. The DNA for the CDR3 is TGTGCCAGTAGCCCCGGGGGGCAGGGGACCTATGGCTACACCTTC.

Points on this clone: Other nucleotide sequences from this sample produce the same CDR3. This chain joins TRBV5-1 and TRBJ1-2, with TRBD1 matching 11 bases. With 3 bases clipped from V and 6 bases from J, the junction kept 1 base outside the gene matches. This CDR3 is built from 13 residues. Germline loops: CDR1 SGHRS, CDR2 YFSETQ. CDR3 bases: TGCGCCAGCAGCTGGGGACAGGGGGATGGCTACACCTTC. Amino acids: CASSWGQGDGYTF.

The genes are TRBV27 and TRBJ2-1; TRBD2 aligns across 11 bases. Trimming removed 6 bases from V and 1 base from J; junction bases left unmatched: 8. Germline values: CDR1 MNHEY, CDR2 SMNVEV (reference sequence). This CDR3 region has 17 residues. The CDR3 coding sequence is TGTGCCAGCAGCCGTAGCGGGGGGGGAAGTTCCTACAATGAGCAGTTCTTC. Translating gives CASSRSGGGSSYNEQFF.

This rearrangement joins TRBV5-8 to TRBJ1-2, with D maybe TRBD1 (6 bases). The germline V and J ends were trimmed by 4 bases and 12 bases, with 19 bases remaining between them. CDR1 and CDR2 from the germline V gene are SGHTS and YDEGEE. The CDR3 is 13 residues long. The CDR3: CASSLSLGQPNTF. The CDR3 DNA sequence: TGTGCCAGCAGCCTGAGCCTAGGACAGCCTAACACCTTC.

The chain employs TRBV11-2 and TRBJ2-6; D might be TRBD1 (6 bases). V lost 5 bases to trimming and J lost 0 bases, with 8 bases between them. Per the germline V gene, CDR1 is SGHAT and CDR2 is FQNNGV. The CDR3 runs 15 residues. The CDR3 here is CASSLRGSGANVLTF. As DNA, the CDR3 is TGTGCCAGCAGCCTCAGGGGCTCTGGGGCCAACGTCCTGACTTTC.

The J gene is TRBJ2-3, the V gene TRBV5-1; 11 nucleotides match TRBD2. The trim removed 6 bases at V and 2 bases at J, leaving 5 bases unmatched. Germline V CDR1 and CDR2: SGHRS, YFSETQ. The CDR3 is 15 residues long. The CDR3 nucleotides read TGCGCCAGCACACTAGCGGGGGCCTACACAGATACGCAGTATTTT. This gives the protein CASTLAGAYTDTQYF.

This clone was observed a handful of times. The CDR3 nucleotides are TGTGCCAGCAGTGAGAGGGACGGGAGCACTGAAGCTTTCTTT. As protein: CASSERDGSTEAFF. V is TRBV6-1 and J is TRBJ1-1, with D possibly TRBD1 on 5 matching bases. V gave up 3 bases and J gave up 4 bases, with 12 bases separating them. The CDR3 consists of 14 residues. CDR1 is MNHNS and CDR2 is SASEGT in the germline V gene.

The CDR3 is CASSLDTYEQYF. CDR3 DNA: TGTGCCAGCAGCTTAGATACCTACGAGCAGTACTTC. This chain connects TRBV7-9 to TRBJ2-7; D ambiguous. CDR1 and CDR2 (germline): SEHNR, FQNEAQ (reference sequence). Trimming pared 1 base from V and 2 bases from J, leaving 3 bases between. CDR3 length: 12 amino acids.

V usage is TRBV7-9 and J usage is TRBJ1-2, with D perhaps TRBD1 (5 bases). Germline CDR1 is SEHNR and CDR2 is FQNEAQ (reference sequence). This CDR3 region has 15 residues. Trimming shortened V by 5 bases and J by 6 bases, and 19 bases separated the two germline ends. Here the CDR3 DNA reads TGTGCCAGCAGCCCATCTGTTGTGGACAATCATGGCTACACCTTC. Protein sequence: CASSPSVVDNHGYTF.

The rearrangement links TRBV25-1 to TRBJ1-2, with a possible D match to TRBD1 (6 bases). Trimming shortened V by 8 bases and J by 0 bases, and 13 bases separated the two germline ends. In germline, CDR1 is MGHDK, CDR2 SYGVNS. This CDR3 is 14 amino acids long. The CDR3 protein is CASGPTGANYGYTF. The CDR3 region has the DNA TGTGCCAGCGGACCGACAGGAGCTAACTATGGCTACACCTTC.

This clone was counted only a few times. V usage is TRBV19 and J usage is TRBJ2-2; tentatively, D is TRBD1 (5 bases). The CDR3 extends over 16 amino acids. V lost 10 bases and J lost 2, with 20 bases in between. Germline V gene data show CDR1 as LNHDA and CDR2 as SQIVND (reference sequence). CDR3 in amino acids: CATREWGRINTGELFF. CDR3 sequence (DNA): TGTGCCACCCGAGAGTGGGGCAGAATAAACACCGGGGAGCTGTTTTTT. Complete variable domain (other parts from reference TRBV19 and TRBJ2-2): DGGITQSPKYLFRKEGQNVTLSCEQNLNHDAMYWYRQDPGQGLRLIYYSQIVNDFQKGDIAEGYSVSREKKESFPLTVTSAQKNPTAFYLCATREWGRINTGELFFGEGSRLTVL.

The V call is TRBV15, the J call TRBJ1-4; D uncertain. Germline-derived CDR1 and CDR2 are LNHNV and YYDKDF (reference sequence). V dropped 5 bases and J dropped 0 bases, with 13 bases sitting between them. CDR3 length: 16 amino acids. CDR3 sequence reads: CATSRVEGATNEKLFF. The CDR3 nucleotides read TGTGCCACCAGCCGAGTCGAGGGTGCAACTAATGAAAAACTGTTTTTT.

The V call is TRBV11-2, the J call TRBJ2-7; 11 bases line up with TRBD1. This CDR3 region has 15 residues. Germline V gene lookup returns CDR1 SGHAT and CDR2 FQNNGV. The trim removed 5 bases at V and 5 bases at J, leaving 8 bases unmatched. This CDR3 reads CASSPGQGATDEQYF. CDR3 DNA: TGTGCCAGCAGCCCAGGACAGGGGGCGACCGACGAGCAGTACTTC.

CDR3 in DNA: TGCAGCGACCTCCGGGTCCCCTATGGCTACACCTTC. Translated: CSDLRVPYGYTF. The rearrangement links TRBV29-1 to TRBJ1-2, with no clear D. V dropped 7 bases and J dropped 4 bases, with 13 bases sitting between them. The CDR3 has 12 residues. Germline V gene sequence: CDR1 SQVTM, CDR2 ANQGSEA.

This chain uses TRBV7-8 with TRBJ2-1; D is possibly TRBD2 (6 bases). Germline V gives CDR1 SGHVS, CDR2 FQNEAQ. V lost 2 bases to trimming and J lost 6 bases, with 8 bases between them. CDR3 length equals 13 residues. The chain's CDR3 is CASSLLARNEQFF. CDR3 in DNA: TGTGCCAGCAGCTTACTAGCGCGCAATGAGCAGTTCTTC.

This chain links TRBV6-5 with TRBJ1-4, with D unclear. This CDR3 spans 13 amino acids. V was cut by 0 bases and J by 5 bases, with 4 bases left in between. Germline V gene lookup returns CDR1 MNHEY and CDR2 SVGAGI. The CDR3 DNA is TGTGCCAGCAGTTACTCGCTAAATGAAAAACTGTTTTTT. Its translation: CASSYSLNEKLFF.

The CDR3 here is CASSVAVYNEQFF. The CDR3 nucleotides are TGTGCCAGCAGCGTAGCGGTCTACAATGAGCAGTTCTTC. The gene calls are TRBV9 and TRBJ2-1; D gene uncertain. From germline, CDR1 is SGDLS and CDR2 YYNGEE. The CDR3 has 13 amino acids. The ends were cut back, 0 bases at V and 3 bases at J, with 4 bases in the middle.

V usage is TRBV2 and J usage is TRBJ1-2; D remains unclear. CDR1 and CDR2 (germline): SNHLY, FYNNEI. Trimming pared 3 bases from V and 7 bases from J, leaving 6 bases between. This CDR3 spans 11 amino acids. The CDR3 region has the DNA TGTGCCAGCAGTGAGGGCGTTGGCTACACCTTC. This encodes CASSEGVGYTF.